This is a list of T cell receptor beta chains from one sample in a study of vaccination effects on CD4 cells after COVID-19. Clones were sequenced by immunoSEQ multiplex PCR, and TCRdb holds only the in-frame ones, with some missing. This sample yields about 34,000 clones, of which around 73% are seen a single time; approximately 30% belongs to the top ten. Their recognized antigens are unknown. The starting material was CD4+ T cells from PBMCs cultured with HCoV-OC43 spike peptides, obtained before COVID-19 vaccination. The receptors come from a human donor who received a COVID-19 vaccine. The CDR3 runs from the conserved cysteine through the conserved F or W. The D gene is left open where the match is weak. Clone size is stated in some rows and not others, as once, few, many or a class when expanded.

D gene | J gene | clone size | V gene | CDR3 protein | CDR3 DNA
TRBD1 | TRBJ1-5 | - | TRBV28 | CASSSIDRVSNQPQHF | TGTGCCAGCAGTTCCATCGACAGGGTGAGCAATCAGCCCCAGCATTTT
- | TRBJ1-5 | - | TRBV6-6 | CASRYRAGNQPQHF | TGTGCCAGCCGGTACAGGGCAGGGAATCAGCCCCAGCATTTT
- | TRBJ2-1 | - | TRBV2 | CASSDGGYRSSYNEQFF | TGTGCCAGCAGTGATGGGGGGTACCGTAGCTCCTACAATGAGCAGTTCTTC
- | TRBJ2-7 | few | TRBV10-3 | CAISGGDSSYEQYF | TGTGCCATCAGTGGGGGGGACAGCTCCTACGAGCAGTACTTC
- | TRBJ1-4 | - | TRBV5-6 | CASSLETWGEKLFF | TGTGCCAGCAGCTTGGAGACTTGGGGAGAAAAACTGTTTTTT
- | TRBJ2-1 | - | TRBV2 | CASSLDADSFYNEQFF | TGTGCCAGCAGTCTCGATGCGGACAGTTTCTACAATGAGCAGTTCTTC
- | TRBJ1-2 | few | TRBV20-1 | CSATGGGGYTF | TGCAGTGCTACTGGGGGGGGTGGCTACACCTTC
- | TRBJ1-1 | - | TRBV2 | CASSGPPDTEAFF | TGTGCCAGCAGTGGACCCCCGGACACTGAAGCTTTCTTT
TRBD1 | TRBJ1-2 | few | TRBV4-1 | CASSLSTGMRDGYTF | TGCGCCAGCAGCCTTTCGACAGGGATGAGGGATGGCTACACCTTC
TRBD1 | TRBJ1-3 | once | TRBV28 | CASSSGTGTGNTIYF | TGTGCCAGCAGTTCCGGGACAGGCACGGGAAACACCATATATTTT
- | TRBJ2-3 | - | TRBV6-5 | CASSYSGAPGPDTQYF | TGTGCCAGCAGTTACTCGGGGGCTCCCGGGCCAGATACGCAGTATTTT
- | TRBJ1-1 | - | TRBV6-6 | CASSWEGDGTEAFF | TGTGCCAGCAGTTGGGAGGGGGACGGCACTGAAGCTTTCTTT
- | TRBJ1-2 | - | TRBV28 | CASTQHAQGSVYGYTF | TGTGCCAGCACCCAACACGCGCAGGGGTCGGTCTATGGCTACACCTTC
- | TRBJ1-3 | - | TRBV12-5 | CASGSQGNTIYF | TGTGCTAGTGGTTCACAGGGAAACACCATATATTTT
- | TRBJ2-7 | - | TRBV4-1 | CASSQDTPYEQYF | TGCGCCAGCAGCCAAGATACACCCTACGAGCAGTACTTC
- | TRBJ2-2 | - | TRBV11-1 | CASSSYRNTGELFF | TGTGCCAGCAGCTCTTATCGGAACACCGGGGAGCTGTTTTTT
- | TRBJ2-3 | - | TRBV2 | CASRAVEDTQYF | TGTGCCAGCAGGGCGGTGGAGGATACGCAGTATTTT
TRBD2 | TRBJ2-1 | - | TRBV5-1 | CASSSTSGLYNEQFF | TGCGCCAGCAGCTCAACTAGCGGGCTTTACAATGAGCAGTTCTTC
TRBD1 | TRBJ1-2 | - | TRBV6-6 | CASSPGQGVVYGYTF | TGTGCCAGCAGTCCCGGACAGGGGGTCGTCTATGGCTACACCTTC
- | TRBJ1-2 | once | TRBV15 | CATSRGSVLRGGYGYTF | TGTGCCACCAGCAGAGGAAGTGTGTTAAGGGGCGGGTATGGCTACACCTTC
TRBD2 | TRBJ2-1 | - | TRBV7-9 | CASSLGTSAYNEQFF | TGTGCCAGCAGCTTAGGAACTAGCGCCTACAATGAGCAGTTCTTC
TRBD2 | TRBJ2-2 | - | TRBV19 | CASSIHSGSSTGELFF | TGTGCCAGTAGTATTCACAGCGGGAGTAGCACCGGGGAGCTGTTTTTT
TRBD1 | TRBJ1-1 | once | TRBV7-2 | CASSWTGTNTEAFF | TGTGCCAGCAGCTGGACAGGGACGAACACTGAAGCTTTCTTT
- | TRBJ1-2 | few | TRBV10-3 | CAISGNLLGAASYGYTF | TGTGCCATCAGCGGTAACCTCCTAGGGGCCGCCTCCTATGGCTACACCTTC
TRBD2 | TRBJ2-3 | - | TRBV5-1 | CASSLGTSGGADTQYF | TGCGCCAGCAGCTTGGGCACTAGCGGGGGGGCAGATACGCAGTATTTT
- | TRBJ1-5 | few | TRBV18 | CASSPGVNQPQHF | TGTGCCAGCTCACCGGGGGTGAATCAGCCCCAGCATTTT
- | TRBJ2-7 | - | TRBV3-1/TRBV3-2 | CASSQWALEQYF | TGTGCCAGCAGCCAATGGGCGCTCGAGCAGTACTTC
- | TRBJ1-3 | - | TRBV10-3 | CAISWTEPGNTIYF | TGTGCCATCAGTTGGACAGAGCCTGGAAACACCATATATTTT
- | TRBJ2-5 | - | TRBV5-6 | CASSLQETQYF | TGTGCCAGCAGCCTTCAAGAGACCCAGTACTTC
TRBD1 | TRBJ1-1 | - | TRBV28 | CASSPQGVGNTEAFF | TGTGCCAGCAGTCCCCAGGGGGTTGGGAACACTGAAGCTTTCTTT
TRBD1 | TRBJ2-7 | - | TRBV28 | CASSRGQGRVDEQYF | TGTGCCAGCAGTCGAGGACAGGGGCGAGTCGACGAGCAGTACTTC
- | TRBJ1-4 | - | TRBV6-4 | CASLRGRGGATNEKLFF | TGTGCCAGCCTAAGAGGAAGGGGTGGAGCAACTAATGAAAAACTGTTTTTT
- | TRBJ2-3 | - | TRBV5-6 | CASAQGRRGDTQYF | TGTGCCAGCGCCCAGGGTAGGAGGGGAGATACGCAGTATTTT
TRBD1 | TRBJ1-6 | few | TRBV10-3 | CAVRQGADNSPLHF | TGTGCCGTTCGACAGGGGGCAGATAATTCACCCCTCCACTTT
- | TRBJ2-7 | - | TRBV10-1 | CASSVAAEQYF | TGCGCCAGCAGTGTTGCGGCCGAGCAGTACTTC
- | TRBJ2-1 | few | TRBV5-1 | CASGDSDNEQFF | TGCGCCAGCGGAGATAGCGACAATGAGCAGTTCTTC
- | TRBJ2-1 | once | TRBV5-6 | CASLPGTAFNEQFF | TGTGCCAGCTTACCCGGGACCGCTTTCAATGAGCAGTTCTTC
- | TRBJ2-3 | - | TRBV4-2 | CASSQDFAGPDTQYF | TGTGCCAGCAGCCAAGATTTCGCCGGCCCAGATACGCAGTATTTT
- | TRBJ2-7 | once | TRBV6-5 | CASSYWGEEDYEQYF | TGTGCCAGCAGTTACTGGGGGGAGGAGGACTACGAGCAGTACTTC
- | TRBJ1-5 | few | TRBV3-1/TRBV3-2 | CASSQVLSNQPQHF | TGTGCCAGCAGCCAAGTTTTAAGCAATCAGCCCCAGCATTTT
- | TRBJ1-2 | once | TRBV5-4 | CASSSQGDYGYTF | TGTGCCAGCAGCTCACAGGGAGACTATGGCTACACCTTC
- | TRBJ2-3 | - | TRBV3-1/TRBV3-2 | CASSQDLRTQYF | TGTGCCAGCAGCCAAGATCTGCGGACGCAGTATTTT